This is a list of T cell receptor beta chains from one sample in a study of identical twins. TCRdb redid the calling of the 5' RACE reads with MiXCR, one entry per CDR3 protein. The sample yields about 190,000 distinct CDR3 sequences, 15% to 20% seen once. The same data also went into a second study, on T cells expressing NK-cell markers.

The sequencing sample was made of CD8+ T cells sorted from blood. Source of these receptors: a woman aged 18-29 years in good health. Each CDR3 is given with its conserved first and last residue. Each record gives: clone size, J gene, V gene, D gene, CDR3 protein, CDR3 DNA. The D gene is left open where the match is weak. Rows may omit the clone size; those that give it use once, few, many or a size class.

. | TRBJ2-7 | TRBV11-2 | . | CASSYDGPAYEQYF | TGTGCCAGCAGTTATGATGGACCCGCCTACGAGCAGTACTTC
few | TRBJ1-5 | TRBV7-8 | . | CASSPEVRNQPQHF | TGTGCCAGCAGCCCAGAGGTCCGAAATCAGCCCCAGCATTTT
. | TRBJ2-1 | TRBV9 | . | CASSLGRAPRTEQFF | TGTGCCAGCAGCCTCGGACGGGCCCCACGCACGGAGCAGTTCTTC
. | TRBJ2-7 | TRBV4-1 | . | CASSQVWGEKYEQYF | TGCGCCAGCAGCCAAGTGTGGGGGGAGAAGTACGAGCAGTACTTC
. | TRBJ2-3 | TRBV13 | . | CASSLGESSDTQYF | TGTGCCAGCAGCTTAGGTGAAAGTTCAGATACGCAGTATTTT
. | TRBJ2-2 | TRBV28 | . | CASSHSFDTGELFF | TGTGCCAGCAGTCACTCATTCGACACCGGGGAGCTGTTTTTT
few | TRBJ2-3 | TRBV16 | . | CASSQRTVAGTDTQYF | TGTGCCAGCAGCCAACGGACAGTGGCGGGCACAGATACGCAGTATTTT
few | TRBJ2-7 | TRBV6-2/TRBV6-3 | TRBD2 | CATLSGSLDEQYF | TGTGCCACCCTTAGCGGGAGCCTCGACGAGCAGTACTTC
. | TRBJ2-1 | TRBV7-8 | TRBD2 | CASSLQTSGYNEQFF | TGTGCCAGCAGCTTACAAACTAGCGGCTACAATGAGCAGTTCTTC
few | TRBJ2-1 | TRBV25-1 | TRBD2 | CASSDRTSGSFTEQFF | TGTGCCAGCAGTGATAGGACTAGCGGGAGCTTCACTGAGCAGTTCTTC
few | TRBJ1-1 | TRBV19 | . | CASSIGGPWTEAFF | TGTGCCAGTAGTATAGGGGGGCCTTGGACTGAAGCTTTCTTT
. | TRBJ2-4 | TRBV25-1 | TRBD1 | CASSEFLGGQGYIQYF | TGTGCCAGCAGTGAATTCTTGGGCGGACAGGGTTACATTCAGTACTTC
few | TRBJ2-7 | TRBV5-1 | . | CASSLASSHYEQYF | TGCGCCAGCAGCTTGGCCTCCAGTCATTACGAGCAGTACTTC
many | TRBJ2-1 | TRBV29-1 | TRBD2 | CSVEGGRGWDF | TGCAGCGTTGAAGGCGGGAGGGGATGGGACTTC
few | TRBJ2-1 | TRBV7-2 | TRBD2 | CASSTGTTPRNEQFF | TGTGCCAGCAGCACTGGGACTACCCCCAGGAATGAGCAGTTCTTC
few | TRBJ2-5 | TRBV12-3/TRBV12-4 | TRBD1 | CASRSDREKETQYF | TGTGCCAGCAGAAGTGACAGGGAAAAAGAGACCCAGTACTTC
few | TRBJ2-7 | TRBV10-3 | . | CAIQGYGGGEQYF | TGTGCCATCCAAGGGTACGGGGGAGGAGAGCAGTACTTC
many | TRBJ2-3 | TRBV29-1 | . | CSVEIQDTDTQYF | TGCAGCGTTGAAATCCAGGACACAGATACGCAGTATTTT
many | TRBJ2-5 | TRBV12-3/TRBV12-4 | . | CASSLEGAGETQYF | TGTGCCAGCAGTTTGGAGGGGGCAGGAGAGACCCAGTACTTC
. | TRBJ2-2 | TRBV27 | . | CASSFGLSTGELFF | TGTGCCAGCAGTTTCGGACTATCCACCGGGGAGCTGTTTTTT
. | TRBJ1-4 | TRBV3-1 | . | CASCPTDATNEKLFF | TGTGCCTCCTGCCCGACAGACGCAACTAATGAAAAACTGTTTTTT
. | TRBJ2-3 | TRBV2 | TRBD2 | CASGTSGSLERDTQYF | TGTGCCAGCGGGACTAGCGGGAGTCTAGAAAGAGATACGCAGTATTTT
. | TRBJ2-5 | TRBV29-1 | . | CSALASETQYF | TGCAGCGCCCTGGCATCAGAGACCCAGTACTTC
. | TRBJ2-3 | TRBV9 | TRBD2 | CASSPPPETSGQQPSTDTQYF | TGTGCCAGCAGCCCACCCCCGGAGACTAGCGGACAACAACCTAGCACAGATACGCAGTATTTT
few | TRBJ1-5 | TRBV6-5 | . | CASSYEARQPQHF | TGTGCCAGCAGTTACGAGGCTCGACAGCCCCAGCATTTT
few | TRBJ2-1 | TRBV20-1 | TRBD2 | CSARVAGGNDEQFF | TGCAGTGCTAGAGTAGCGGGGGGTAACGATGAGCAGTTCTTC
. | TRBJ2-6 | TRBV9 | . | CASSVENRLAGANVLTF | TGTGCCAGCAGCGTAGAGAACAGGCTTGCTGGGGCCAACGTCCTGACTTTC
. | TRBJ1-2 | TRBV30 | . | CAWSTGAGANYGYTF | TGTGCCTGGAGTACCGGGGCAGGGGCTAACTATGGCTACACCTTC
few | TRBJ2-7 | TRBV19 | . | CASQDRAYEQYF | TGTGCCAGCCAGGACCGAGCCTACGAGCAGTACTTC
. | TRBJ2-3 | TRBV20-1 | . | CSARDLGTPRTDTQYF | TGCAGTGCTAGAGATCTCGGGACACCGCGCACAGATACGCAGTATTTT
. | TRBJ1-1 | TRBV7-6 | TRBD1 | CASSAEQGVTEAFF | TGTGCCAGCAGCGCCGAACAGGGGGTCACTGAAGCTTTCTTT
once | TRBJ2-7 | TRBV5-5 | . | CASSSYPTYEQYF | TGTGCCAGCAGCTCCTACCCCACCTACGAGCAGTACTTC
. | TRBJ2-3 | TRBV7-9 | TRBD2 | CASSPSGRVGTDTQYF | TGTGCCAGCAGCCCTAGCGGGAGAGTCGGCACAGATACGCAGTATTTT
many | TRBJ1-2 | TRBV10-3 | . | CAIMDGNNYGYTF | TGTGCCATCATGGACGGGAATAACTATGGCTACACCTTC
few | TRBJ2-5 | TRBV11-2 | . | CASSLGASLETQYF | TGTGCCAGCAGCTTAGGCGCCTCCTTGGAGACCCAGTACTTC
few | TRBJ2-3 | TRBV27 | TRBD2 | CATLAGGEDTQYF | TGTGCCACCCTTGCGGGAGGAGAAGATACGCAGTATTTT
few | TRBJ2-7 | TRBV7-6 | . | CASSFVSEEQYF | TGTGCCAGCAGCTTTGTTTCAGAGGAGCAGTACTTC
few | TRBJ2-3 | TRBV20-1 | . | CSANEVTDTQYF | TGCAGTGCTAACGAGGTCACAGATACGCAGTATTTT
. | TRBJ1-1 | TRBV7-9 | . | CASSSQRLSGTEAFF | TGTGCCAGCAGCTCTCAACGCCTCTCGGGCACTGAAGCTTTCTTT
. | TRBJ2-7 | TRBV4-2 | TRBD1 | CASSQEGQGGSYEQYF | TGTGCCAGCAGCCAGGAGGGACAGGGCGGCTCCTACGAGCAGTACTTC
. | TRBJ2-7 | TRBV6-2/TRBV6-3 | TRBD2 | CAAKTSGSFYEQYF | TGTGCCGCCAAGACTAGCGGGAGTTTTTACGAGCAGTACTTC
. | TRBJ2-7 | TRBV18 | . | CASSRWVSEAYEQYF | TGTGCCAGCTCACGATGGGTCTCCGAGGCCTACGAGCAGTACTTC
few | TRBJ2-1 | TRBV11-2 | TRBD2 | CASSLVPGLGYNEQFF | TGTGCCAGCAGCTTAGTACCGGGACTAGGGTACAATGAGCAGTTCTTC
. | TRBJ2-7 | TRBV3-1 | TRBD1 | CASSPASTGQGNYLADYEQYF | TGTGCCAGCAGCCCCGCGTCTACAGGACAGGGAAATTATCTAGCTGACTACGAGCAGTACTTC
few | TRBJ2-7 | TRBV10-2 | . | CASSEGRPPEQYF | TGCGCCAGCAGTGAGGGCCGACCTCCCGAGCAGTACTTC
. | TRBJ2-1 | TRBV4-3 | TRBD2 | CASSHGLAEDNEQFF | TGCGCCAGCAGCCACGGACTAGCGGAGGACAATGAGCAGTTCTTC
. | TRBJ2-1 | TRBV5-1 | TRBD2 | CASSETSGGYNEQFF | TGCGCCAGCAGCGAGACTAGCGGGGGTTACAATGAGCAGTTCTTC
. | TRBJ2-5 | TRBV6-5 | . | CASSYSGGGETQYF | TGTGCCAGCAGTTACTCAGGGGGGGGAGAGACCCAGTACTTC